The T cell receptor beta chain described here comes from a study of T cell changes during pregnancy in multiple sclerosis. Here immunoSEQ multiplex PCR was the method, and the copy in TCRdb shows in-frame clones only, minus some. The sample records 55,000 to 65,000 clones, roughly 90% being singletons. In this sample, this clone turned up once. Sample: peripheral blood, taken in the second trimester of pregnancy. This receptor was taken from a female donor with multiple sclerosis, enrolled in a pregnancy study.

In DNA, the CDR3 is TGCGCCAGCAGCTTGTTGGTCAGTAACAATGAGCAGTTCTTC. Residues: CASSLLVSNNEQFF. The chain uses TRBV5-1 and TRBJ2-1, with D uncertain. The germline CDR1 and CDR2 sequences are SGHRS and YFSETQ. The CDR3 extends over 14 amino acids. The V end lost 1 base, the J end lost 5 bases, and 10 bases lay between the germline ends.